Below are 8 T cell receptor beta chains sequenced from a single sample in a study of shared clonotypes between healthy human individuals. Using immunoSEQ multiplex PCR, the repertoire was profiled, and TCRdb retains in-frame clones only, with some absent. The sample yields more than 900,000 clones, approximately 78% seen once. The material sequenced was memory CD4+ T cells from PBMCs. This sample's subset: CD45RA-negative fraction. All receptors come from a man between 18 and 35 years old in good health. Some clones in this sample may be carry-over from other donors' samples.

With respect to this clone: Other DNA sequences in the same sample also yield this CDR3. V gene TRBV7-3 combines with J gene TRBJ2-5; 8 bases agree with TRBD1. The trim removed 5 bases at V and 5 bases at J, leaving 4 bases unmatched. The CDR3 covers 13 residues. Germline CDR1 reads SGHTA; CDR2 reads FQGTGA. DNA for the CDR3: TGTGCCAGCAGCCAGGGGGCGCGGGAGACCCAGTACTTC. It codes for CASSQGARETQYF.

The chain employs TRBV5-1 and TRBJ2-7, with TRBD1 identical over 7 bases. V shed 0 bases, J shed 7 bases, and the junction held 7 bases outside the gene matches. The CDR3 consists of 14 residues. Germline CDR1 is SGHRS and CDR2 is YFSETQ. The CDR3 protein is CASSLGTGVGEQYF. The CDR3 region has the DNA TGCGCCAGCAGCTTGGGAACAGGGGTGGGGGAGCAGTACTTC.

The genes are TRBV27 and TRBJ2-1, with 12 nucleotides matching TRBD2. This CDR3 spans 16 amino acids. Trimming removed 5 bases from V and 3 bases from J; junction bases left unmatched: 5. CDR1 is MNHEY, CDR2 SMNVEV, per germline (reference sequence). CDR3 bases: TGTGCCAGCAGTCGGACTAGCGGGATGCTCTACAATGAGCAGTTCTTC. This sequence encodes CASSRTSGMLYNEQFF.

The count of this clone is one. One end of the junction does not line up with germline, which may come from a read error. The chain combines TRBV18 with TRBJ1-4; D ambiguous. The CDR3 has 16 residues. Germline-derived CDR1 and CDR2 are KGHSH and LQKENI. CDR3: CASSPFDGATNERLFF. DNA for the CDR3: TGTGCCAGCTCACCTTTCGACGGAGCAACTAATGAAAGACTGTTTTTT.

The gene calls are TRBV13 and TRBJ2-1; D might be TRBD2 (6 bases). Germline loops: CDR1 PRHDT, CDR2 FYEKMQ (reference sequence). The CDR3 spans 15 residues. Trimming took 5 bases from V and 3 from J, leaving 14 bases between them. The CDR3 DNA is TGTGCCAGCAGCCAAAAGCGGGCGTACTACAATGAGCAGTTCTTC. It codes for CASSQKRAYYNEQFF.

In its sample, this clone was seen a few times. The V call is TRBV4-2, the J call TRBJ2-7, with D perhaps given as TRBD1 or TRBD2 (5 bases each). The CDR3 runs 14 residues. Deletions cut 4 bases from V and 3 bases from J, with 13 bases between. CDR1 LGHNA and CDR2 YNFKEQ come from the germline V gene. The CDR3: CASSLGTADYEQYF. The CDR3 DNA follows: TGTGCCAGCAGCCTGGGGACCGCAGACTACGAGCAGTACTTC.

The rearrangement uses TRBV28 and TRBJ1-1, with D maybe TRBD1 (5 bases). Trimming took off 6 bases at V and 9 bases at J, with 11 bases between the two ends. The CDR3 length is 11 residues. Germline lookup yields CDR1 MDHEN and CDR2 SYDVKM. In nucleotides, the CDR3 is TGTGCCAGCAGCTTCATGGGGCAAGCTTTCTTT. It translates to CASSFMGQAFF.

This clone is a singleton in its sample. A far more abundant clone sits one base away, making this likely a read error. This CDR3 is also generated by other DNA sequences in the sample. The CDR3 DNA is TGCAGTGCTCTAAGCGGGCCAGCCTTCTTT. It translates to CSALSGPAFF. This chain joins TRBV20-1 and TRBJ1-1, with D uncertain. With 5 bases removed from V and 14 bases from J, the gap between germline ends came to 15 bases. The CDR3 covers 10 residues. Germline V CDR1 and CDR2: DFQATT, SNEGSKA (reference sequence).